These 3 T cell receptor beta chains were all obtained from the same sample, sequenced in a study of cytomegalovirus exposure and HLA in healthy donors (dated by TCRdb to 2015 to 2018). The library was produced with the immunoSEQ multiplex PCR assay. A mixture of 60 forward primers for TCR Vbeta segments and 13 reverse primers for TCR Jbeta segments was used in the multiplex PCR. TCRdb stores this immuneACCESS table with in-frame sequences only. Part of the clones is absent; in the studies checked, under half of the shortfall reflects unresolved V genes, and no reason is known for the rest. For this sample the table gives roughly 160,000 clones, of which about 80% were detected only once. The top ten clones comprise about 1.3% of the sample. The sequenced material came from PBMCs. Receptors were obtained from a man younger than 45 in good health and CMV-seronegative.

The rearrangement links TRBV7-6 to TRBJ2-3; D gene ambiguous. The CDR3 is 11 residues long. Germline V gene data show CDR1 as SGHVS and CDR2 as FNYEAQ. With 6 bases removed from V and 6 bases from J, the gap between germline ends came to 7 bases. For the CDR3, the DNA is TGTGCCAGCAGTTCCTTGGATACGCAGTATTTT. It specifies CASSSLDTQYF.

This chain joins TRBV5-8 and TRBJ2-1, with a tentative D call TRBD1 (5 bases). This CDR3 is built from 17 residues. CDR1 is SGHTS and CDR2 is YDEGEE in the germline V gene. With 2 bases removed from V and 3 bases from J, the gap between germline ends came to 18 bases. This chain's CDR3 is CASSLYWGSKVYNEQFF. The CDR3 coding sequence is TGTGCCAGCAGCTTATACTGGGGCTCAAAGGTCTACAATGAGCAGTTCTTC.

This chain links TRBV27 with TRBJ1-5; 7 bases match TRBD1. CDR3 length: 15 residues. CDR1 is MNHEY and CDR2 is SMNVEV in the germline V gene (reference sequence). Trimming removed 0 bases from V and 6 bases from J; junction bases left unmatched: 5. The chain's CDR3 is CASSLSRDRAQPQHF. The DNA of the CDR3 is TGTGCCAGCAGTTTATCTCGGGACAGAGCTCAGCCCCAGCATTTT.